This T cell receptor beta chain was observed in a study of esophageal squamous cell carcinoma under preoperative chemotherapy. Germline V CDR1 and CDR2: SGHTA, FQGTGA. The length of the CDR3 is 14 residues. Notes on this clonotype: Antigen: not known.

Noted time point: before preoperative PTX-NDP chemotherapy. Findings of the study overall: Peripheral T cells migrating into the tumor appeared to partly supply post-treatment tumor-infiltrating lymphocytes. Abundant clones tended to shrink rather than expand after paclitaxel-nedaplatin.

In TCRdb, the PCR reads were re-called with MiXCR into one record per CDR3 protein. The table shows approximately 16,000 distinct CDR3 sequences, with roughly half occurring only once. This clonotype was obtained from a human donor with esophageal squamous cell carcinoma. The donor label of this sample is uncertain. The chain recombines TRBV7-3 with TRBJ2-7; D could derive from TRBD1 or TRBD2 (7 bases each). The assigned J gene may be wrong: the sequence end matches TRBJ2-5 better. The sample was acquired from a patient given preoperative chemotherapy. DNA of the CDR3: TGTGCCAGCAGCTACCAGGGGGGGGCAGAGACCCAGTACTTC. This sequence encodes CASSYQGGAETQYF.